This is a list of T cell receptor beta chains from one sample in a study of T cells in narcolepsy. Clones were read by immunoSEQ multiplex PCR, and TCRdb kept only the in-frame ones, dropping some. The repertoire includes about 33,000 clones, roughly nine tenths of them detected once, and 1% to 1.5% sits in the top ten. The sample taken for sequencing was CD45RA- memory CD4+ T cells from PBMCs. Receptors were obtained from a human donor with narcolepsy. The CDR3 runs from the conserved cysteine through the conserved F or W. Fields, in order: V gene, clone size, D gene, J gene, CDR3 DNA, CDR3 protein. A D gene is named only where the DNA matches it firmly. The size field is filled for only some rows; it gives once, few, many or a size class.

V: TRBV18; size: .; D: .; J: TRBJ1-1; DNA: TGTGCCAGCTCACCACCGGTACGACCTTCGGAAGCTTTCTTT; CDR3: CASSPPVRPSEAFF
V: TRBV5-1; size: .; D: .; J: TRBJ2-7; DNA: TGCGCCAGCAGCCCTTACGTAGGGGGACGAGGCGAGCAGTACTTC; CDR3: CASSPYVGGRGEQYF
V: TRBV7-6; size: .; D: .; J: TRBJ1-5; DNA: TGTGCCAGCAGCTTTGAACCGTCGGGGCAGCCCCAGCATTTT; CDR3: CASSFEPSGQPQHF
V: TRBV7-2; size: .; D: .; J: TRBJ2-7; DNA: TGTGCCAGCAGCTCGGGACCCTCCTACGAGCAGTACTTC; CDR3: CASSSGPSYEQYF
V: TRBV30; size: .; D: TRBD2; J: TRBJ2-6; DNA: TGTGCCTGCCAACCGGGGCTAGCGGGAGGACCGTTCTCTGGGGCCAACGTCCTGACTTTC; CDR3: CACQPGLAGGPFSGANVLTF
V: TRBV28; size: .; D: .; J: TRBJ1-4; DNA: TGTGCCAGCGCGTTGACTCGGGGAGAAAAACTGTTTTTT; CDR3: CASALTRGEKLFF
V: TRBV11-2; size: .; D: .; J: TRBJ2-4; DNA: TGTGCCAGCAGCTTAGTCCGAGACATCCTCTTAGCCAAAAACATTCAGTACTTC; CDR3: CASSLVRDILLAKNIQYF
V: TRBV5-6; size: .; D: TRBD2; J: TRBJ2-7; DNA: TGTGCCAGCAGCTTTCGGACTAGCGGGAGCCACGAGCAGTACTTC; CDR3: CASSFRTSGSHEQYF
V: TRBV30; size: .; D: TRBD2; J: TRBJ2-4; DNA: TGTGCCTGGAGTGTACGGGGGGTGGACGAGAACATTCAGTACTTC; CDR3: CAWSVRGVDENIQYF
V: TRBV18; size: .; D: TRBD1; J: TRBJ2-1; DNA: TGTGCCAGCTCACCTTTTTACAGGACAGGGGGCAATGAGCAGTTCTTC; CDR3: CASSPFYRTGGNEQFF
V: TRBV7-8; size: .; D: TRBD2; J: TRBJ2-5; DNA: TGTGCCAGCAGCCAGGGACTATTAAAAGAGACCCAGTACTTC; CDR3: CASSQGLLKETQYF
V: TRBV4-3; size: .; D: .; J: TRBJ1-6; DNA: TGCGCCAGCAGCCAAGCCGGTAATAATTCACCCCTCCACTTT; CDR3: CASSQAGNNSPLHF
V: TRBV7-6; size: .; D: .; J: TRBJ2-7; DNA: TGTGCCAGCAGCTTAGTCGATGGGAATAGGTACGAGCAGTACTTC; CDR3: CASSLVDGNRYEQYF
V: TRBV28; size: .; D: TRBD1; J: TRBJ1-5; DNA: TGTGCCAGCAGTTCTCCCACCCCGGGCCAGGGGGTAGATCAGCCCCAGCATTTT; CDR3: CASSSPTPGQGVDQPQHF
V: TRBV4-3; size: once; D: .; J: TRBJ2-3; DNA: TGCGCCAGCAGCCAAGCGGGGACTCTAGGGACAGATACGCAGTATTTT; CDR3: CASSQAGTLGTDTQYF
V: TRBV30; size: .; D: .; J: TRBJ2-1; DNA: TGTGCCTGGAGTGCGGGGGGCAAGCAGTTCTTC; CDR3: CAWSAGGKQFF
V: TRBV6-6; size: .; D: TRBD1; J: TRBJ1-5; DNA: TGTGCCAGCAGCCCCAGACAGGGAAATCAGCCCCAGCATTTT; CDR3: CASSPRQGNQPQHF